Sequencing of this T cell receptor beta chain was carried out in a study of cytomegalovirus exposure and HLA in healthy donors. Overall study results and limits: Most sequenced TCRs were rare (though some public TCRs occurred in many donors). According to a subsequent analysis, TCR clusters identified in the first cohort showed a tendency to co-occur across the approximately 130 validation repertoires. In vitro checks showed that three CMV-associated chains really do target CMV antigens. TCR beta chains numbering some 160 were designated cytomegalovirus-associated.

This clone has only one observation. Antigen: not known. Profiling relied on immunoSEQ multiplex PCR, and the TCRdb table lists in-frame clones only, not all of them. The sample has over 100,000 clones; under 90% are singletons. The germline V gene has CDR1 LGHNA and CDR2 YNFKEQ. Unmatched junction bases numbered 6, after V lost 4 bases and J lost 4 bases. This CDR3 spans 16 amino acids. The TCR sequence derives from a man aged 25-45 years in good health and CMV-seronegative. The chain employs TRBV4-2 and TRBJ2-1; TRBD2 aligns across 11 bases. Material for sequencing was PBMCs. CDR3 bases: TGTGCCAGCAGCCTACGGGCTAGCGGGGGGTACAATGAGCAGTTCTTC. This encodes CASSLRASGGYNEQFF.